This TCR beta chain comes out of a study of spatial heterogeneity in lung cancer. For the study at large: TCR and UMI combinations that were unique each appeared, on average, more than ten times in raw reads.

By share, this clonotype ranks as medium-sized. Time point of the sample: sample taken at primary tumor resection. The sequenced material consisted of unsorted whole RNA from tumor, nontumor lung or frozen PBMC. This CDR3 has 12 amino acids. Germline CDR1 reads LGHDT; CDR2 reads YNNKEL (reference sequence). Between the trimmed V and J ends, which lost 4 bases and 1 base, there was a span of 4 bases. MiXCR, run by TCRdb on the 5' RACE reads, gives a single entry per CDR3 protein. The sample yields about 23,000 distinct CDR3 sequences, approximately 5% seen once. This chain joins TRBV3-1 and TRBJ1-1; no clear D gene. The receptor was derived from a male donor with early-stage non-small cell lung cancer. The source was PBMCs, collected at surgery. The CDR3 sequence: CASSLANTEAFF. The CDR3 nucleotides read TGTGCCAGCAGCCTTGCGAACACTGAAGCTTTCTTT.